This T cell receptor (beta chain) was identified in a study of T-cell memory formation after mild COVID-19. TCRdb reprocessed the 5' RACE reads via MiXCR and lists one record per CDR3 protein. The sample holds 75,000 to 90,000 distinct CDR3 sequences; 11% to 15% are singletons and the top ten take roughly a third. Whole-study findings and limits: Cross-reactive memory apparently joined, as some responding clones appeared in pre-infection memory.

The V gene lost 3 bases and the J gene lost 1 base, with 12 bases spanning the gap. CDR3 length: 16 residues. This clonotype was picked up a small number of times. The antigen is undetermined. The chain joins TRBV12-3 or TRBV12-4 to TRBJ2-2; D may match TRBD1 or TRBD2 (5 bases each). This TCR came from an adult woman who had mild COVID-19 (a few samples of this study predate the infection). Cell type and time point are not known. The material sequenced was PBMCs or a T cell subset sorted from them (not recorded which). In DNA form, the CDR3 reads TGTGCCAGCAGTTTGATCAGCGGACAGAACACCGGGGAGCTGTTTTTT. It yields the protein CASSLISGQNTGELFF.